This T cell receptor (beta chain) was sequenced for a study of CXCR3-negative and CXCR3-positive naive CD8 T cells. This CDR3 is 17 amino acids long. Germline loops: CDR1 SGHTA, CDR2 FQGTGA. UMI-labeled 5' RACE yielded the TRB cDNA libraries. Reanalyzing the 5' RACE reads, TCRdb keeps one entry per CDR3 protein, without DNA. Here the sample table reports fewer than 80,000 distinct CDR3 sequences. Within the CD8+ T cell compartment, naive cells were CD45RO-CCR7+CD27+CD95-. The chain employs TRBV7-3 and TRBJ1-1. Sequences were obtained from naive CXCR3- CD8+ T cells from blood. Subset: CD45RO-CCR7+CD27+CD95- naive CD8+ T cells lacking CXCR3 (TNR3-). The TCR sequence derives from a human donor in good health. Some clones in this sample may be carry-over from other donors' samples. The CDR3 here is CASSPSSRGGWDTEAFF. Complete variable domain (other parts from reference TRBV7-3 and TRBJ1-1): GAGVSQTPSNKVTEKGKYVELRCDPISGHTALYWYRQSLGQGPEFLIYFQGTGAADDSGLPNDRFFAVRPEGSVSTLKIQRTERGDSAVYLCASSPSSRGGWDTEAFFGQGTRLTVV.